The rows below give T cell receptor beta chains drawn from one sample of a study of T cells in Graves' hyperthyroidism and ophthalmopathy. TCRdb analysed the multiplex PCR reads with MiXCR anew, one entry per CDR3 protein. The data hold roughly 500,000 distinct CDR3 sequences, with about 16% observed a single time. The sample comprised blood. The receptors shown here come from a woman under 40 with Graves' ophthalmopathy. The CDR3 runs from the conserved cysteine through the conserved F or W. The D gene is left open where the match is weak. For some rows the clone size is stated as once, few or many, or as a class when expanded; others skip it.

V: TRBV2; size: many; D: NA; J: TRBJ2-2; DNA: TGTGCCAGCTCACTAGCCCACACCGGGGAGCTGTTTTTT; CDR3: CASSLAHTGELFF
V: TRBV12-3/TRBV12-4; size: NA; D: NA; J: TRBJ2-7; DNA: TGTGCCAGCAGTTTTTTAGGGATCTCCTACGAGCAGTACTTC; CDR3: CASSFLGISYEQYF
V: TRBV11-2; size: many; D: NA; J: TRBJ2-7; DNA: TGTGCCAGCAGCTTGGGAGGGACAGCTCACGAGCAGTACTTC; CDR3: CASSLGGTAHEQYF
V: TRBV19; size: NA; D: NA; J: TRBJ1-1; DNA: TGTGCCAGTAGTATTTGGGGGCTAGACGCTGAAGCTTTCTTT; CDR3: CASSIWGLDAEAFF
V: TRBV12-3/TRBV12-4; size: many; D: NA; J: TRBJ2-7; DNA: TGTGCCAGCAGTCCCCCCCATGGGCGCTCCTACGAGCAGTACTTC; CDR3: CASSPPHGRSYEQYF
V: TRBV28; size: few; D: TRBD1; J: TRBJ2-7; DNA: TGTGCCAGCATAAACAGGGGGCGCTCCTACGAGCAGTACTTC; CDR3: CASINRGRSYEQYF
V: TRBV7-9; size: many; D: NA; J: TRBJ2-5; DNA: TGTGCCAGCAGCCGTGACACGAAAGAGACCCAGTACTTC; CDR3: CASSRDTKETQYF
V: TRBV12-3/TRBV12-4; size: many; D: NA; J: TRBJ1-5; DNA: TGTGCCAGCAGCCATACCCGCCCGAATCAGCCCCAGCATTTT; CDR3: CASSHTRPNQPQHF
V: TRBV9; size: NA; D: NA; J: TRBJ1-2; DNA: TGTGCCAGCAGCGTTTATCTAGGGGCGGGCGATGGCTACACCTTC; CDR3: CASSVYLGAGDGYTF
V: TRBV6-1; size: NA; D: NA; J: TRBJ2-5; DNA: TGTGCCAGCACCCCAGTGGGGGGCGGAGAGACCCAGTACTTC; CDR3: CASTPVGGGETQYF
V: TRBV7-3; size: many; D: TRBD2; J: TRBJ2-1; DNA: TGTGCCACCGGGACTAGCGCCTCGGGTGAGCAGTTCTTC; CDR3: CATGTSASGEQFF
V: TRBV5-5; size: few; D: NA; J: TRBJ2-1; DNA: TGTGCCAGCACCTTGAGCCTATCCTCCTACAATGAGCAGTTCTTC; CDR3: CASTLSLSSYNEQFF
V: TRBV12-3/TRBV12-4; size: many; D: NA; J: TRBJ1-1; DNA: TGTGCCAGCAGAGTCAAGAACACTGAAGCTTTCTTT; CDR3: CASRVKNTEAFF
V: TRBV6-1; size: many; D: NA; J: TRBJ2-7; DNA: TGTGCCAGCAGTGAAGCGCAGGCCTACGAGCAGTACTTC; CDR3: CASSEAQAYEQYF
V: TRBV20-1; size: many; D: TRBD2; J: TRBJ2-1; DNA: TGCAGTGCTAGAGGGCCGACTGTCGGGAGGGCCAATGAGCAGTTCTTC; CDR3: CSARGPTVGRANEQFF
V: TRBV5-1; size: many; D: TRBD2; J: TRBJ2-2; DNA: TGCGCCAGCAGCTTGACTAGCGGGGTTACCGGGGAGCTGTTTTTT; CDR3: CASSLTSGVTGELFF
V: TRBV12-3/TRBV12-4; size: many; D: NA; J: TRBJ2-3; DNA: TGTGCCAGCAGTTTACAGGGCCCAGATACGCAGTATTTT; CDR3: CASSLQGPDTQYF
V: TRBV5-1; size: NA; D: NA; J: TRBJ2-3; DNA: TGCGCCAGCAGCTTGACACAGGCGGAAGATACGCAGTATTTT; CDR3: CASSLTQAEDTQYF
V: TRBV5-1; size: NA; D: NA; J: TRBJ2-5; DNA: TGCGCCAGCAGCTTGAGGGACCAAGAGACCCAGTACTTC; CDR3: CASSLRDQETQYF
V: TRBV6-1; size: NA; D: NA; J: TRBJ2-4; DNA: TGTGCCAGCAGTCCCCGATGGGCAGATCACATTCAGTACTTC; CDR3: CASSPRWADHIQYF
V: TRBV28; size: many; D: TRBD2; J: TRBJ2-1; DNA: TGTGCCAGCAGCCCAGGAGGGACTAGCATCCATGAGCAGTTCTTC; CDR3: CASSPGGTSIHEQFF
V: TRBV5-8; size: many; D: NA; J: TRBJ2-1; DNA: TGTGCCAGCACCTTTACAGGGAGCTCCTACAATGAGCAGTTCTTC; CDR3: CASTFTGSSYNEQFF
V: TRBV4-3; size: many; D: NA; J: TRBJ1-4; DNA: TGCGCCAGCAGCCAAGCCCCAAGGCGTACTAATGAAAAACTGTTTTTT; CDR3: CASSQAPRRTNEKLFF
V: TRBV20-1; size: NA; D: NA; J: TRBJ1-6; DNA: TGCAGTGCTAGAGATCGCGGTGGCAGGACAAATCCACCCCTCCACTTT; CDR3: CSARDRGGRTNPPLHF
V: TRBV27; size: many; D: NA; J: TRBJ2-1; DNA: TGTGCCAGCAGATGGGACAACTACAATGAGCAGTTCTTC; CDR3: CASRWDNYNEQFF
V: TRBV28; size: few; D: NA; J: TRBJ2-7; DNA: TGTGCCAGCAGTAAGGGACGGCGATACGAGCAGTACTTC; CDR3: CASSKGRRYEQYF
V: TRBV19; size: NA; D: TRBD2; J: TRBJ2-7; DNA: TGTGCCAGTAGTACCCGGGGAGGGGTGGCCGAGCAGTACTTC; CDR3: CASSTRGGVAEQYF
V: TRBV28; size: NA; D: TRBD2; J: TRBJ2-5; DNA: TGTGCCAGCAGTACCCGGACTAGCGGGGTCGAAGAGACCCAGTACTTC; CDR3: CASSTRTSGVEETQYF